A single sample gave rise to the 20 T cell receptor beta chains below, sequenced in a study of T cells in Graves' hyperthyroidism and ophthalmopathy. TCR beta CDR3 regions were amplified from RNA. The HTBI primer set drove a first-round RT-PCR of the TCR CDR3. TCRdb re-derived calls from the multiplex PCR reads in MiXCR, one entry per CDR3 protein. The table has about 570,000 distinct CDR3 sequences, 11% to 15% seen once. The source material was blood. These receptors all come from a middle-aged woman with Graves' hyperthyroidism.

The table lists this clonotype with a few counts. The gene calls are TRBV5-1 and TRBJ2-7; D is unresolved. The length of the CDR3 is 14 residues. V was pared by 0 bases and J by 0 bases, with 7 bases between. CDR1 is SGHRS and CDR2 is YFSETQ in the germline V gene. This CDR3 is CASSLEQTSYEQYF. The CDR3, as DNA: TGCGCCAGCAGCTTGGAGCAGACCTCCTACGAGCAGTACTTC.

This clonotype was seen ten or more times. The CDR3 coding sequence is TGTGCCCACAGATTACAGGGTTCAGAGACCCAGTACTTC. It specifies CAHRLQGSETQYF. V usage is TRBV6-1 and J usage is TRBJ2-5; D is perhaps TRBD1 (6 bases). Trimming pared 11 bases from V and 4 bases from J, leaving 17 bases between. The CDR3 consists of 13 residues. Germline V gives CDR1 MNHNS, CDR2 SASEGT.

Many counts were recorded for this clonotype. The chain combines TRBV3-1 with TRBJ1-1; no reliable D call. This CDR3 region has 13 residues. V dropped 1 base and J dropped 5 bases, with 8 bases sitting between them. CDR1 and CDR2 (germline): LGHDT, YNNKEL (reference sequence). The CDR3 DNA is TGTGCCAGCAGCCAAGTTTCGGAAACTGAAGCTTTCTTT. Translated, it gives CASSQVSETEAFF. The entire variable domain, with the rest obtained from reference TRBV3-1 and TRBJ1-1, is as follows: DTAVSQTPKYLVTQMGNDKSIKCEQNLGHDTMYWYKQDSKKFLKIMFSYNNKELIINETVPNRFSPKSPDKAHLNLHINSLELGDSAVYFCASSQVSETEAFFGQGTRLTVV.

The chain couples TRBV29-1 to TRBJ2-3; the D is unclear. The germline gives CDR1 SQVTM, CDR2 ANQGSEA. The germline V and J ends were trimmed by 1 base and 1 base, with 6 bases remaining between them. CDR3 length: 13 residues. This CDR3 reads CSVEGLGTDTQYF. DNA of the CDR3: TGCAGCGTTGAAGGGCTGGGCACAGATACGCAGTATTTT.

This clonotype has ten or more counts. V gene TRBV18 combines with J gene TRBJ2-5, with no clear D. CDR3 length: 11 amino acids. Germline V CDR1 and CDR2: KGHSH, LQKENI. Trimming removed 5 bases at V and 3 bases at J, with 4 bases between. The CDR3 region has the DNA TGTGCCAGCTCAGAGAAAGAGACCCAGTACTTC. It codes for CASSEKETQYF.

This clonotype has ten or more counts. The chain links TRBV6-1 to TRBJ1-2; a weak D match, TRBD1 (6 bases). CDR1 is MNHNS and CDR2 is SASEGT in the germline V gene. V lost 5 bases and J 4 bases, leaving 14 bases between the germline ends. This CDR3 is built from 14 residues. The CDR3 nucleotides are TGTGCCAGCAGTTTAGGGGGTGCAGTCTATGGCTACACCTTC. This encodes CASSLGGAVYGYTF.

On this clonotype: A much bigger clone sits one base away, suggesting this may be a read error. V and J are TRBV2 and TRBJ1-1, with D maybe TRBD1 (5 bases). The CDR3 runs 13 residues. V was cut by 9 bases and J by 6 bases, with 17 bases left in between. Per the germline V gene, CDR1 is SNHLY and CDR2 is FYNNEI. The CDR3 is CARVGRGRAEAFF. The CDR3 bases are TGTGCCAGAGTTGGAAGGGGCAGGGCTGAAGCTTTCTTT.

This clonotype appeared a few times. An end of the junction differs from the germline gene, which may be a read error. V usage is TRBV7-7 and J usage is TRBJ2-7, with D hard to call. The CDR3 is 15 residues long. Germline CDR1 is SSHAT and CDR2 is FNYEAQ (reference sequence). DNA for the CDR3: TGTGCTAGCAGCTTAAAGGGCAGACCTATCTACGAGCAGTACTTC. It encodes CASSLKGRPIYEQYF.

This clonotype was recorded a few times. The chain carries TRBV6-1 and TRBJ2-2; D remains ambiguous. The CDR3 has 14 residues. CDR1 MNHNS and CDR2 SASEGT come from the germline V gene. The V gene lost 5 bases and the J gene lost 2 bases, with 9 bases spanning the gap. The CDR3 sequence is CASSIVPNTGELFF. CDR3 coding DNA: TGTGCCAGCAGTATTGTCCCTAACACCGGGGAGCTGTTTTTT.

This clonotype has only a few counts. A junction boundary mismatches the germline segment, possibly from a read error. V usage is TRBV19 and J usage is TRBJ2-1, with a weak D call TRBD2 (5 bases). This CDR3 spans 15 amino acids. The germline V gene encodes CDR1 LNHDA and CDR2 SQIVND (reference sequence). CDR3 nucleotide sequence: TGTGCCAGTAGCATAGCGCCAAGCTCCTACAATGAGCAGTTCTTC. This sequence encodes CASSIAPSSYNEQFF.

The chain employs TRBV10-1 and TRBJ2-1, with 7 bases aligning to TRBD2. Trimming took 0 bases from V and 4 from J; bases not matched to a gene: 3. Germline V gene lookup returns CDR1 WNHNN and CDR2 SYGVQD (reference sequence). The CDR3 is 15 amino acids. The CDR3 region has the DNA TGCGCCAGCAGTGAGTCGGGGACTAATTACAATGAGCAGTTCTTC. Translation gives CASSESGTNYNEQFF.

This clonotype came up many times. The CDR3 region is CSASHSGRTTGEETQYF. DNA of the CDR3: TGCAGTGCTAGTCATAGCGGGAGGACAACGGGAGAGGAGACCCAGTACTTC. The rearrangement uses TRBV20-1 and TRBJ2-5; 10 nucleotides line up with TRBD2. Per germline, CDR1 DFQATT and CDR2 SNEGSKA (reference sequence). CDR3 size: 17 residues. J gave up 5 bases and V 3 bases, and 15 bases lay outside the gene matches.

This clonotype was observed at least ten times. This rearrangement joins TRBV11-2 to TRBJ1-5, with D tentatively TRBD1 (6 bases). V was clipped by 3 bases and J by 4 bases, with 10 bases between them. CDR3 length: 14 residues. Germline values: CDR1 SGHAT, CDR2 FQNNGV. This CDR3 reads CASSLGGRNQPQHF. CDR3 sequence (DNA): TGTGCCAGCAGCTTGGGGGGCAGGAATCAGCCCCAGCATTTT.

This clonotype was detected ten times or more. V and J are TRBV6-1 and TRBJ1-2, with D possibly matching TRBD1 (6 bases). This CDR3 region has 15 residues. Deletions cut 6 bases from V and 7 bases from J, with 21 bases between. Germline loops: CDR1 MNHNS, CDR2 SASEGT. In DNA, the CDR3 is TGTGCCAGCAGCCGCTTAGGGACACTATCGGGTGGCTACACCTTC. This codes for CASSRLGTLSGGYTF.

This clonotype was seen only a few times. Just one base apart from a much larger clone, this may be a read error. The J gene is TRBJ1-5, the V gene TRBV28; 9 bases agree with TRBD1. The CDR3 sequence is 16 residues long. Looked up from germline, CDR1 is MDHEN and CDR2 is SYDVKM. The CDR3 DNA reads as TGTGCCGGCAGTAAACACAGGGGGCCATTGAATCAGCCCCAGCATTTT. Protein product: CAGSKHRGPLNQPQHF.

The chain recombines TRBV27 with TRBJ1-4; possibly TRBD1 for D (5 bases). The CDR3 is 15 residues long. The germline V gene has CDR1 MNHEY and CDR2 SMNVEV (reference sequence). Trimming left V 7 bases short and J 6 bases short, with 18 bases between. The CDR3 reads CASTRTGTAHEKLFF. The CDR3 coding sequence is TGTGCCAGCACCCGAACCGGGACGGCTCATGAAAAACTGTTTTTT. The full variable domain, completed using reference TRBV27 and TRBJ1-4, is EAQVTQNPRYLITVTGKKLTVTCSQNMNHEYMSWYRQDPGLGLRQIYYSMNVEVTDKGDVPEGYKVSRKEKRNFPLILESPSPNQTSLYFCASTRTGTAHEKLFFGSGTQLSVL.

The V call is TRBV24-1, the J call TRBJ2-3; D unresolved. V dropped 8 bases and J dropped 0 bases, with 11 bases sitting between them. The CDR3 spans 14 residues. Germline assignment: CDR1 KGHDR and CDR2 SFDVKD. The CDR3 loop reads CATMSAISTDTQYF. For the CDR3, the DNA is TGTGCCACCATGTCGGCAATAAGCACAGATACGCAGTATTTT.

This clonotype has at least ten counts. J is TRBJ1-5 and V is TRBV28; 11 bases map to TRBD1. This CDR3 contains 15 residues. Germline values: CDR1 MDHEN, CDR2 SYDVKM. V was pared by 6 bases and J by 7 bases, with 8 bases of the junction left unmatched. This CDR3 reads CASSIRTGGEQPQHF. CDR3 nucleotides: TGTGCCAGCAGCATCCGGACAGGGGGCGAACAGCCCCAGCATTTT.

In the case of this clonotype: This may be a read error: a much more frequent sequence differs by one nucleotide. The chain carries TRBV28 and TRBJ2-1; perhaps TRBD2 as D (6 bases). The V end was cut by 7 bases, the J end by 8 bases, with 27 bases between. There are 17 residues in the CDR3. Germline V gives CDR1 MDHEN, CDR2 SYDVKM. CDR3 sequence reads: CASTKGGVPTGDDEQFF. The CDR3 nucleotides read TGTGCCAGCACGAAGGGAGGCGTACCCACTGGGGACGATGAGCAGTTCTTC.

The rearrangement uses TRBV5-4 and TRBJ2-6; 7 positions match TRBD1. Germline V gene sequence: CDR1 SGHNT, CDR2 YYREEE (reference sequence). V lost 0 bases, J lost 2 bases, and 8 bases stayed unmatched. This CDR3 spans 18 amino acids. The CDR3 loop reads CASSLEGQVFPGANVLTF. Written as DNA, the CDR3 is TGTGCCAGCAGCTTGGAAGGACAGGTATTCCCTGGGGCCAACGTCCTGACTTTC.